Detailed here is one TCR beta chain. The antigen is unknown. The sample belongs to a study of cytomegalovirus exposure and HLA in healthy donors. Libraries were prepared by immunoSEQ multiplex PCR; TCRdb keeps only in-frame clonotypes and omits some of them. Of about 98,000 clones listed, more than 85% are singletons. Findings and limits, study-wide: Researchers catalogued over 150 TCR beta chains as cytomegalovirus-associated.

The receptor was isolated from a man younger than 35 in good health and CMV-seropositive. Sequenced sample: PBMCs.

CDR3: CASSVDFRGGAYEQYF. Here the CDR3 DNA reads TGTGCCAGCAGCGTAGATTTTCGAGGGGGGGCCTACGAGCAGTACTTC. The chain uses TRBV9 and TRBJ2-7, with D tentatively TRBD2 (7 bases). The germline CDR1 and CDR2 sequences are SGDLS and YYNGEE. This CDR3 is 16 amino acids long. V was shortened by 0 bases and J by 2 bases, with 15 bases between the two germline ends.